One sample yielded the 25 T cell receptor beta chains listed below, sequenced in a study of technical replicates of blood from several donors. TCRdb's copy holds only in-frame clones and misses some; the assay was immunoSEQ multiplex PCR. The sample has about 73,000 clones, approximately 93% seen once. The sequencing input was T cells isolated from PBMCs. These receptors were taken from a human donor in good health.

This clone was observed a single time. This chain connects TRBV4-1 to TRBJ1-1, with 9 bases identical to TRBD1. V dropped 0 bases and J dropped 4; count of bases not matched to a gene: 18. The CDR3 has 20 residues. The germline V gene encodes CDR1 MGHRA and CDR2 YSYEKL. The chain's CDR3 is CASSQDRWERDRVVGTEAFF. CDR3 in DNA: TGCGCCAGCAGCCAAGATCGGTGGGAGAGGGACAGGGTTGTTGGCACTGAAGCTTTCTTT.

This chain joins TRBV5-4 and TRBJ2-5, with TRBD2 matching over 8 bases. V lost 4 bases and J lost 4; bases outside the gene matches: 9. The CDR3 contains 15 residues. Looked up from germline, CDR1 is SGHNT and CDR2 is YYREEE (reference sequence). The CDR3 loop reads CASSGGGLAGETQYF. The CDR3 DNA follows: TGTGCCAGCAGCGGGGGAGGTCTAGCGGGAGAGACCCAGTACTTC.

The chain is built from TRBV6-5 and TRBJ2-3, with D possibly TRBD1 on 5 matching bases. Between the trimmed V and J ends, which lost 1 base and 0 bases, there was a span of 5 bases. The germline V gene has CDR1 MNHEY and CDR2 SVGAGI. The CDR3 has 14 residues. The DNA for the CDR3 is TGTGCCAGCAGTTACTACAGGAGCACAGATACGCAGTATTTT. Protein: CASSYYRSTDTQYF.

The genes are TRBV6-5 and TRBJ1-2, with TRBD1 identical over 7 bases. The ends lost 5 bases at V and 8 bases at J; junction bases unmatched: 5. Per the germline V gene, CDR1 is MNHEY and CDR2 is SVGAGI. The CDR3 is 12 residues long. DNA for the CDR3: TGTGCCAGCAGTGAAATAGGGGGCGGCTACACCTTC. It codes for CASSEIGGGYTF.

The chain employs TRBV6-1 and TRBJ2-5; weak D call: TRBD1 (7 bases). V lost 10 bases, J lost 10 bases, and 16 bases lay in between. Per germline, CDR1 MNHNS and CDR2 SASEGT. This CDR3 has 11 amino acids. The CDR3 DNA reads as TGTGCCACAGGGCAGGGGGGCAGCCAGTACTTC. The encoded protein is CATGQGGSQYF.

This chain joins TRBV5-6 and TRBJ1-1; 7 nucleotides align to TRBD1. The CDR3 has 11 residues. The trim removed 7 bases at V and 8 bases at J, leaving 5 bases unmatched. Germline-derived CDR1 and CDR2 are SGHDT and YYEEEE. CDR3 DNA: TGTGCCAGCTCATCAGGGGGAGAAGCTTTCTTT. Translation: CASSSGGEAFF.

The chain links TRBV30 to TRBJ2-3, with a possible D match to TRBD1 (6 bases). Germline V lookup: CDR1 GTSNPN, CDR2 SVGIG (reference sequence). The V end lost 7 bases, the J end lost 11 bases, and 22 bases lay between the germline ends. CDR3 length equals 13 residues. The CDR3 region is CASLSEAGALQYF. For the CDR3, the DNA is TGTGCCTCCTTGAGCGAAGCAGGGGCTTTGCAGTATTTT.

Regarding this clone: Mismatch with germline at one junction end may stem from a read error. The chain joins TRBV5-1 to TRBJ2-5; TRBD1 matches at 8 bases. This CDR3 has 16 residues. Germline CDR1 and CDR2: SGHRS and YFSETQ. In DNA, the CDR3 is TGCGCCAGCAGCCCTTCCGGGACAGGTAACCAGGAGACCCAGTACTTC. Amino acids: CASSPSGTGNQETQYF. Full variable domain (rest looked up from reference TRBV5-1 and TRBJ2-5): KAGVTQTPRYLIKTRGQQVTLSCSPISGHRSVSWYQQTPGQGLQFLFEYFSETQRNKGNFPGRFSGRQFSNSRSEMNVSTLELGDSALYLCASSPSGTGNQETQYFGPGTRLLVL.

The chain couples TRBV5-8 to TRBJ1-6, with D uncertain. Looked up from germline, CDR1 is SGHTS and CDR2 is YDEGEE. The CDR3 has 17 residues. The germline V and J ends were trimmed by 2 bases and 0 bases, with 12 bases remaining between them. Here the CDR3 DNA reads TGTGCCAGCAGCTTTCTCCACGGGAGCTCCTATAATTCACCCCTCCACTTT. Its translation: CASSFLHGSSYNSPLHF. Combining the CDR3 with reference TRBV5-8 and TRBJ1-6 gives the whole variable domain EAGVTQSPTHLIKTRGQQATLRCSPISGHTSVYWYQQALGLGLQFLLWYDEGEERNRGNFPPRFSGRQFPNYSSELNVNALELEDSALYLCASSFLHGSSYNSPLHFGNGTRLTVT.

The chain couples TRBV11-2 to TRBJ1-3, with 10 bases that match TRBD1. Trimming cost V 8 bases and J 0 bases; bases outside gene matches: 7. The CDR3 extends over 16 amino acids. Germline V gene lookup returns CDR1 SGHAT and CDR2 FQNNGV. CDR3 coding DNA: TGTGCCAGCGGAGAGGACAGGGGGAGCTCTGGAAACACCATATATTTT. Its translation is CASGEDRGSSGNTIYF.

The CDR3: CASSLEGRGWTQYF. CDR3 coding DNA: TGTGCCAGCAGCTTAGAAGGCCGAGGGTGGACCCAGTACTTC. The rearrangement links TRBV7-7 to TRBJ2-5; possible D gene TRBD2, 5 bases. The germline V gene has CDR1 SSHAT and CDR2 FNYEAQ (reference sequence). V shed 1 base and J shed 7 bases, with 13 bases lying between them. The CDR3 runs to 14 residues.

This clone was recorded only once. The CDR3 DNA reads TGTGCCATCAGTGATCAGGGCGATAATGAAAAACTGTTTTTT. It codes for CAISDQGDNEKLFF. The J gene is TRBJ1-4, the V gene TRBV10-3; possibly TRBD1 for D (5 bases). CDR1 and CDR2 (germline): ENHRY, SYGVKD. There are 14 residues in the CDR3. The V and J ends lost 3 bases and 4 bases respectively, with 9 bases between them.

The V and J genes are TRBV11-2 and TRBJ2-1, with D maybe TRBD2 (6 bases). This CDR3 has 13 residues. Germline CDR1 and CDR2: SGHAT and FQNNGV. The germline V and J ends were trimmed by 5 bases and 7 bases, with 12 bases remaining between them. The CDR3 here is CASSIPGVNEQFF. The CDR3 DNA is TGTGCCAGCAGCATCCCGGGGGTAAATGAGCAGTTCTTC.

The chain has TRBV5-1 and TRBJ2-3, with D hard to call. V dropped 0 bases and J dropped 4 bases, with 9 bases sitting between them. Germline V gene sequence: CDR1 SGHRS, CDR2 YFSETQ. This CDR3 has 14 residues. The CDR3 DNA reads TGCGCCAGCAGCTTGGATCTATTCGCAGATACGCAGTATTTT. It yields the protein CASSLDLFADTQYF.

The rearrangement links TRBV2 to TRBJ1-6; a weak D match, TRBD1 (5 bases). CDR1 is SNHLY and CDR2 is FYNNEI in the germline V gene. V lost 4 bases, J lost 4 bases, and 11 bases lay in between. This CDR3 contains 15 residues. The CDR3 sequence: CASSGSGTYNSPLHF. The CDR3, as DNA: TGTGCCAGCAGTGGTTCCGGGACTTATAATTCACCCCTCCACTTT.

This chain joins TRBV2 and TRBJ2-1; TRBD2 matches at 13 bases. Germline trimming cut 5 bases from V and 7 bases from J; bases unmatched to any gene: 11. This CDR3 has 17 residues. Germline values: CDR1 SNHLY, CDR2 FYNNEI. The CDR3 sequence is CASSQTSGRAGGNEQFF. CDR3 DNA: TGTGCCAGCAGTCAAACTAGCGGGAGGGCCGGGGGTAATGAGCAGTTCTTC.

V and J are TRBV11-2 and TRBJ2-1, with 7 bases fitting TRBD2. V shed 5 bases, J shed 3 bases, and the junction held 10 bases outside the gene matches. Germline values: CDR1 SGHAT, CDR2 FQNNGV. This CDR3 has 16 amino acids. CDR3 coding DNA: TGTGCCAGCAGCGATACCTTGGGGGGGGACTACAATGAGCAGTTCTTC. It translates to CASSDTLGGDYNEQFF. Based on the CDR3 plus reference TRBV11-2 and TRBJ2-1, the full variable domain is EAGVAQSPRYKIIEKRQSVAFWCNPISGHATLYWYQQILGQGPKLLIQFQNNGVVDDSQLPKDRFSAERLKGVDSTLKIQPAKLEDSAVYLCASSDTLGGDYNEQFFGPGTRLTVL.

The chain links TRBV7-9 to TRBJ1-1; 10 positions match TRBD1. The CDR3 spans 15 residues. The germline V gene has CDR1 SEHNR and CDR2 FQNEAQ (reference sequence). V was pared by 1 base and J by 1 base, with 0 bases of the junction left unmatched. CDR3 region: CASSLGQGANTEAFF. Written as DNA, the CDR3 is TGTGCCAGCAGCTTAGGACAGGGGGCGAACACTGAAGCTTTCTTT.

The V call is TRBV2, the J call TRBJ2-5, with D perhaps matching TRBD2 (5 bases). V was shortened by 4 bases and J by 7 bases, with 13 bases between the two germline ends. Germline CDR1 is SNHLY and CDR2 is FYNNEI. This CDR3 is 13 amino acids long. The DNA for the CDR3 is TGTGCCAGCAGTGCGGGGTCCGGAGGGACCCAGTACTTC. This encodes CASSAGSGGTQYF.

This clone appeared once. V is TRBV6-5 and J is TRBJ2-7, with 7 bases matching TRBD2. Per germline, CDR1 MNHEY and CDR2 SVGAGI. The CDR3 totals 13 residues. The V gene end was trimmed by 6 bases and the J gene end by 6 bases; junction bases not matched to a gene: 8. The CDR3 DNA reads as TGTGCCAGCAGAGACCGGGAGGCCCGCGAGCAGTACTTC. Its protein product is CASRDREAREQYF.

V gene TRBV5-1 combines with J gene TRBJ1-4, with a weak D call TRBD1 (6 bases). Germline CDR1 is SGHRS and CDR2 is YFSETQ. The CDR3 is made up of 15 amino acids. Trimming removed 0 bases at V and 4 bases at J, with 10 bases between. The DNA of the CDR3 is TGCGCCAGCAGCTTGGAGACAGGCTTTAATGAAAAACTGTTTTTT. It yields the protein CASSLETGFNEKLFF.

V and J are TRBV11-2 and TRBJ1-1, with a possible D match to TRBD1 (5 bases). The germline CDR1 and CDR2 sequences are SGHAT and FQNNGV. The CDR3 covers 15 residues. V lost 5 bases and J lost 3, with 16 bases in between. Here the CDR3 reads CASSPREAGYTEAFF. The DNA of the CDR3 is TGTGCCAGCAGCCCCCGAGAGGCAGGGTACACTGAAGCTTTCTTT.

The chain is built from TRBV5-6 and TRBJ1-2; the D is unclear. Germline V gene sequence: CDR1 SGHDT, CDR2 YYEEEE. The CDR3 is made up of 11 amino acids. Trimming stripped 3 bases from V and 7 bases from J, with 7 bases between. The CDR3 bases are TGTGCCAGCAGCTGGGGAGGTGGCTACACCTTC. Protein product: CASSWGGGYTF.

This chain connects TRBV29-1 to TRBJ1-1; maybe TRBD1 (5 bases). This CDR3 is 10 amino acids long. The V gene lost 4 bases and the J gene lost 6 bases, with 6 bases spanning the gap. Germline values: CDR1 SQVTM, CDR2 ANQGSEA. As DNA, the CDR3 is TGCAGCGTTGCAGGGCCTGAAGCTTTCTTT. Protein sequence: CSVAGPEAFF. Based on the CDR3 plus reference TRBV29-1 and TRBJ1-1, the full variable domain is SAVISQKPSRDICQRGTSLTIQCQVDSQVTMMFWYRQQPGQSLTLIATANQGSEATYESGFVIDKFPISRPNLTFSTLTVSNMSPEDSSIYLCSVAGPEAFFGQGTRLTVV.

The chain has TRBV11-3 and TRBJ1-5; D is perhaps TRBD1 (5 bases). Germline V gene sequence: CDR1 SGHNT, CDR2 YENEEA. This CDR3 contains 14 residues. Trimming removed 1 base from V and 4 bases from J, with 8 bases in between. The CDR3 reads CASSLGGGNQPQHF. In nucleotides, the CDR3 is TGTGCCAGCAGCTTAGGCGGGGGTAATCAGCCCCAGCATTTT.